This T cell receptor (beta chain) is from a study of shared clonotypes between healthy human individuals. The CDR3 length is 16 residues. Germline V CDR1 and CDR2: LGHNA, YSLEER. The germline V and J ends were trimmed by 0 bases and 9 bases, with 18 bases remaining between them. Repertoires were generated with immunoSEQ multiplex PCR, while TCRdb's copy carries only in-frame clones and drops some. This sample yields some 2,000,000 clones, of which 90% to 95% are seen a single time; 0.1% to 0.15% belongs to the top ten. This TCR derives from a man between 18 and 29 years old in good health. The chain uses TRBV4-3 and TRBJ2-1, with a tentative D call TRBD2 (6 bases). Sequencing input: naive CD4+ T cells sorted from blood. The subset was: CD45RA+ positively selected. The CDR3 DNA reads TGCGCCAGCAGCCAAGATCCTTATGGACTATATGTTGAGCAGTTCTTC. This codes for CASSQDPYGLYVEQFF.